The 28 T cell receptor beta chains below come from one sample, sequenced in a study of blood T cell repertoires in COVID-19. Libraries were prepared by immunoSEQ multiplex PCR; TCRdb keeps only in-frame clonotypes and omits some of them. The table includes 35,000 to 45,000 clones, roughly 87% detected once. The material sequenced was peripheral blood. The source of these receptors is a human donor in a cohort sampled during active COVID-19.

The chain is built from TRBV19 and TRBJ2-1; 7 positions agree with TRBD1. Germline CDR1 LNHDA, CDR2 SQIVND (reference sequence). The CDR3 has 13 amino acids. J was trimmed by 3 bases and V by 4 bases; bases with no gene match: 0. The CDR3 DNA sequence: TGTGCCAGTAGTAACAGGGGCTACAATGAGCAGTTCTTC. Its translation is CASSNRGYNEQFF.

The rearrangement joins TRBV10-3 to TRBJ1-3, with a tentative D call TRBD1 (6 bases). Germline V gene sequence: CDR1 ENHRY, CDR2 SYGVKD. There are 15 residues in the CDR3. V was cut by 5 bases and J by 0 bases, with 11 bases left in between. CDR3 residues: CAISTGTPSGNTIYF. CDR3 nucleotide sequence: TGTGCCATCAGTACCGGGACACCCTCTGGAAACACCATATATTTT.

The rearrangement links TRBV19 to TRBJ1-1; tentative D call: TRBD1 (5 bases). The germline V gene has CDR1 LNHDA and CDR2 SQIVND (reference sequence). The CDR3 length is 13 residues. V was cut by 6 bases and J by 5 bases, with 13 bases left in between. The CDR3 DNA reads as TGTGCCAGTAGCGGGACTCCGGGGACTGAAGCTTTCTTT. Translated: CASSGTPGTEAFF.

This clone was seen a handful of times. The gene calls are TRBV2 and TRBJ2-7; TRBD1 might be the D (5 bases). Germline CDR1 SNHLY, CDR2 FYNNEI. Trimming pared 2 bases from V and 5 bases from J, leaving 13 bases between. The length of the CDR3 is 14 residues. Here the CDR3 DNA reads TGTGCCAGCAGTGAAAGGGGCCCCCCTCACGAGCAGTACTTC. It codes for CASSERGPPHEQYF.

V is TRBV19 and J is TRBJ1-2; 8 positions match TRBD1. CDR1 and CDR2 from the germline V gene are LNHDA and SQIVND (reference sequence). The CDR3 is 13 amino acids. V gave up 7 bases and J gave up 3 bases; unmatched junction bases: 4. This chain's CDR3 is CASTDRGHYGYTF. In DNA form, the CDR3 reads TGTGCCAGTACCGACAGGGGACACTATGGCTACACCTTC. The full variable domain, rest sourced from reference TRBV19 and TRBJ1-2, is DGGITQSPKYLFRKEGQNVTLSCEQNLNHDAMYWYRQDPGQGLRLIYYSQIVNDFQKGDIAEGYSVSREKKESFPLTVTSAQKNPTAFYLCASTDRGHYGYTFGSGTRLTVV.

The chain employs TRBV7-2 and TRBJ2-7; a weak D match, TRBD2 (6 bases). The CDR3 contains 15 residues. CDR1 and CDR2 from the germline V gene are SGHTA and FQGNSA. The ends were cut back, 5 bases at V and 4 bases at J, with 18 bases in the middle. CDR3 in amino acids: CASSPPNGRIYEQYF. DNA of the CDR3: TGTGCCAGCAGCCCCCCCAATGGGAGGATTTACGAGCAGTACTTC.

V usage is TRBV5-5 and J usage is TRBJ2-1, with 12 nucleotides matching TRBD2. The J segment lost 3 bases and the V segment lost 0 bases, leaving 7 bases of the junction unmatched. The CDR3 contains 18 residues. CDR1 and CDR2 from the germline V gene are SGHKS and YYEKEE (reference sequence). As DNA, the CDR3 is TGTGCCAGCAGCTTGGCCCCTAGCGGGAGGGCGTACTACAATGAGCAGTTCTTC. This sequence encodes CASSLAPSGRAYYNEQFF.

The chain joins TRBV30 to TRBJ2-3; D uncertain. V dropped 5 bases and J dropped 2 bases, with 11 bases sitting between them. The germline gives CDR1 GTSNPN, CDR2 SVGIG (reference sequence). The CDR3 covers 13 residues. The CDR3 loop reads CAWAAVVTDTQYF. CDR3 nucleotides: TGTGCCTGGGCCGCGGTGGTCACAGATACGCAGTATTTT.

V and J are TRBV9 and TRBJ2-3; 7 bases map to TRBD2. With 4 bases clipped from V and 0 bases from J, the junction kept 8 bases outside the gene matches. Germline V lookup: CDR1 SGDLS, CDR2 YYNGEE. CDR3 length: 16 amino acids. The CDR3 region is CASSPSPGRSTDTQYF. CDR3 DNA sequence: TGTGCCAGCAGCCCGAGCCCCGGGAGGAGCACAGATACGCAGTATTTT.

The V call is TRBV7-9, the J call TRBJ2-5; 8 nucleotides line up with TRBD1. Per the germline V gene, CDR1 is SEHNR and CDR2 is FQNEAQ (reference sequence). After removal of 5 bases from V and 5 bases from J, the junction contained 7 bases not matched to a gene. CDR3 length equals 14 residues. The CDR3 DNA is TGTGCCAGCAGCCGAGACAGGGGCGAGGAGACCCAGTACTTC. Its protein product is CASSRDRGEETQYF.

The CDR3 spells CATSGRLTGELFF. For the CDR3, the DNA is TGTGCCACCAGCGGAAGACTCACCGGGGAGCTGTTTTTT. V is TRBV15 and J is TRBJ2-2; unclear D gene. CDR3 size: 13 residues. Deletions cut 5 bases from V and 4 bases from J, with 8 bases between. Germline assignment: CDR1 LNHNV and CDR2 YYDKDF (reference sequence).

CDR3 region: CASSQLATGELFF. The DNA of the CDR3 is TGTGCCAGCAGCCAACTAGCAACCGGGGAGCTGTTTTTT. The chain uses TRBV14 and TRBJ2-2; possible D gene TRBD2, 5 bases. Between the trimmed V and J ends, which lost 2 bases and 5 bases, there was a span of 6 bases. CDR1 SGHDN and CDR2 FVKESK come from the germline V gene. There are 13 residues in the CDR3.

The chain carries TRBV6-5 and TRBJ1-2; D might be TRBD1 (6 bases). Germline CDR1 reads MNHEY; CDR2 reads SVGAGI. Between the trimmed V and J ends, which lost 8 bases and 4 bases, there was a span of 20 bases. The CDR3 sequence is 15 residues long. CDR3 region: CASSPVGTLPYGYTF. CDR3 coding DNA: TGTGCCAGCTCCCCGGTCGGGACATTACCCTATGGCTACACCTTC.

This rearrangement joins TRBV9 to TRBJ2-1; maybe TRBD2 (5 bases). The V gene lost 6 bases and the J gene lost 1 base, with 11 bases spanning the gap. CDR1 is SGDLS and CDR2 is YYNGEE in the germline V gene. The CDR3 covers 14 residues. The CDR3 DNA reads TGTGCCAGCACCTCGGGAATTTCCTACAATGAGCAGTTCTTC. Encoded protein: CASTSGISYNEQFF.

CDR3 DNA sequence: TGTGCCAGCATCTTCCAGGGGGTTGAGCAGTTCTTC. This codes for CASIFQGVEQFF. The rearrangement uses TRBV2 and TRBJ2-1; 7 bases are a match to TRBD1. The J segment lost 9 bases and the V segment lost 7 bases, leaving 6 bases of the junction unmatched. Germline lookup yields CDR1 SNHLY and CDR2 FYNNEI. The CDR3 extends over 12 amino acids.

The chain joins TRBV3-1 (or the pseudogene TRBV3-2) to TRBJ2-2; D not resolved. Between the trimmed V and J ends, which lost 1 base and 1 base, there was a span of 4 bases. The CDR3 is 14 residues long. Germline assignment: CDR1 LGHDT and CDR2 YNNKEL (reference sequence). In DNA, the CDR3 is TGTGCCAGCAGCCAAGGTAAGAACACCGGGGAGCTGTTTTTT. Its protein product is CASSQGKNTGELFF.

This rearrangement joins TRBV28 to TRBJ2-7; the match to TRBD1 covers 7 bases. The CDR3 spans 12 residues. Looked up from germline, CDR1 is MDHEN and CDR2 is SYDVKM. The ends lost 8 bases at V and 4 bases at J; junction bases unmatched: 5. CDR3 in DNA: TGTGCCAGCTTGGGACAGATTTACGAGCAGTACTTC. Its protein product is CASLGQIYEQYF.

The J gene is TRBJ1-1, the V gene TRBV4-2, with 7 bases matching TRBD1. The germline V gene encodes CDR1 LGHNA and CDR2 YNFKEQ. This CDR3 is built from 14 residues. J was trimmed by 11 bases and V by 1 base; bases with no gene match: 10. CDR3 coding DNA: TGTGCCAGCAGCCAAGTCCCCCGGGACAGTCGGGCTTTCTTT. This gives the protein CASSQVPRDSRAFF.

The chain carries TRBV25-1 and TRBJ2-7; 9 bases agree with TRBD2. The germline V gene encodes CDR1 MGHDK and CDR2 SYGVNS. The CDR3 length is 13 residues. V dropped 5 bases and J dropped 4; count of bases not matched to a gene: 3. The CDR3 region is CASSLAGGYEQYF. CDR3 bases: TGTGCCAGCAGTCTTGCGGGGGGGTACGAGCAGTACTTC.

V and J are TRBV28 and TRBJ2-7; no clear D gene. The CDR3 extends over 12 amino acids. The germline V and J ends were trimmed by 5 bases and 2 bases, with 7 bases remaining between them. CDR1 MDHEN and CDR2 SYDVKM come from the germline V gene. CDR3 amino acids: CASSGTAYEQYF. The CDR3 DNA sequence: TGTGCCAGCAGTGGTACAGCCTACGAGCAGTACTTC.

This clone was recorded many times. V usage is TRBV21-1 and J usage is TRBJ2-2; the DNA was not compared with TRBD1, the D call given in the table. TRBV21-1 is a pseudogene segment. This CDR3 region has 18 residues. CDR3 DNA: TGTGCCAGCAGCAAAGCCCCCGGGACAGGGTTGAGGGCCGGGGAGCTGTTTTTT. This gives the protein CASSKAPGTGLRAGELFF.

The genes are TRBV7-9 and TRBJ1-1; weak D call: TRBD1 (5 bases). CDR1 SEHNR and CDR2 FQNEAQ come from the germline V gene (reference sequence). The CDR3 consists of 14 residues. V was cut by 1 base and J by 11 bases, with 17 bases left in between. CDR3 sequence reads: CASSLEFAGREAFF. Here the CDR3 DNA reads TGTGCCAGCAGCTTAGAATTTGCGGGGCGGGAGGCTTTCTTT.

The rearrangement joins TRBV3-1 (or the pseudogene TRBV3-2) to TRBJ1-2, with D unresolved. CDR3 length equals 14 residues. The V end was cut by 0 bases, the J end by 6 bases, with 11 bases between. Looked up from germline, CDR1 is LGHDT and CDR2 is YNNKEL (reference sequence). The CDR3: CASSQDRGRDGYTF. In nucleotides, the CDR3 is TGTGCCAGCAGCCAAGATCGGGGAAGGGATGGCTACACCTTC.

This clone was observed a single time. The CDR3 DNA reads as TGCGCCAGCAGCTCCGACAGGGGCTCTGGGGCCAACGTCCTGACTTTC. It codes for CASSSDRGSGANVLTF. This sequence joins TRBV5-1 and TRBJ2-6, with 8 bases matching TRBD1. This CDR3 has 16 amino acids. CDR1 and CDR2 (germline): SGHRS, YFSETQ. The ends lost 3 bases at V and 0 bases at J; junction bases unmatched: 2. Based on the CDR3 plus reference TRBV5-1 and TRBJ2-6, the full variable domain is KAGVTQTPRYLIKTRGQQVTLSCSPISGHRSVSWYQQTPGQGLQFLFEYFSETQRNKGNFPGRFSGRQFSNSRSEMNVSTLELGDSALYLCASSSDRGSGANVLTFGAGSRLTVL.

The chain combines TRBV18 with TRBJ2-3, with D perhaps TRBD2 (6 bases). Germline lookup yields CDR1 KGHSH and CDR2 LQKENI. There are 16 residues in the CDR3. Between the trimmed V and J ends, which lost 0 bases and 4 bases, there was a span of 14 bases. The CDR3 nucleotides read TGTGCCAGCTCACCACCGGGGGGAATAGTCCCAGATACGCAGTATTTT. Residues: CASSPPGGIVPDTQYF. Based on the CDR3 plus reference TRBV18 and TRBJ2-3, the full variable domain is NAGVMQNPRHLVRRRGQEARLRCSPMKGHSHVYWYRQLPEEGLKFMVYLQKENIIDESGMPKERFSAEFPKEGPSILRIQQVVRGDSAAYFCASSPPGGIVPDTQYFGPGTRLTVL.

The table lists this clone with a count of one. CDR3 nucleotide sequence: TGTGCCAGCAGTGGACTCCTAGCGGGGGGGCAAGAGACCCAGTACTTC. It yields the protein CASSGLLAGGQETQYF. The chain is built from TRBV6-1 and TRBJ2-5; 12 bases align to TRBD2. The ends lost 4 bases at V and 2 bases at J; junction bases unmatched: 5. Germline CDR1 reads MNHNS; CDR2 reads SASEGT. CDR3 size: 16 residues.

The CDR3 sequence is CASRIAGGFGELFF. Written as DNA, the CDR3 is TGTGCCAGTAGAATCGCCGGGGGGTTCGGGGAGCTGTTTTTT. V usage is TRBV19 and J usage is TRBJ2-2, with TRBD2 matching 7 bases. Germline loops: CDR1 LNHDA, CDR2 SQIVND (reference sequence). Germline trimming cut 6 bases from V and 7 bases from J; bases unmatched to any gene: 8. The length of the CDR3 is 14 residues. Looking up the rest from reference TRBV19 and TRBJ2-2 gives the full variable domain: DGGITQSPKYLFRKEGQNVTLSCEQNLNHDAMYWYRQDPGQGLRLIYYSQIVNDFQKGDIAEGYSVSREKKESFPLTVTSAQKNPTAFYLCASRIAGGFGELFFGEGSRLTVL.

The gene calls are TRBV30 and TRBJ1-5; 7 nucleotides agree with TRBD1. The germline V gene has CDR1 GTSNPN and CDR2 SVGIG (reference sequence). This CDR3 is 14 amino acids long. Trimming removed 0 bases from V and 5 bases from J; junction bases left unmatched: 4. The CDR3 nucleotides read TGTGCCTGGAGTGTAGGTACAGGGGATCAGCCCCAGCATTTT. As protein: CAWSVGTGDQPQHF. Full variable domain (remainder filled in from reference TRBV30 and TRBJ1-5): SQTIHQWPATLVQPVGSPLSLECTVEGTSNPNLYWYRQAAGRGLQLLFYSVGIGQISSEVPQNLSASRPQDRQFILSSKKLLLSDSGFYLCAWSVGTGDQPQHFGDGTRLSIL.